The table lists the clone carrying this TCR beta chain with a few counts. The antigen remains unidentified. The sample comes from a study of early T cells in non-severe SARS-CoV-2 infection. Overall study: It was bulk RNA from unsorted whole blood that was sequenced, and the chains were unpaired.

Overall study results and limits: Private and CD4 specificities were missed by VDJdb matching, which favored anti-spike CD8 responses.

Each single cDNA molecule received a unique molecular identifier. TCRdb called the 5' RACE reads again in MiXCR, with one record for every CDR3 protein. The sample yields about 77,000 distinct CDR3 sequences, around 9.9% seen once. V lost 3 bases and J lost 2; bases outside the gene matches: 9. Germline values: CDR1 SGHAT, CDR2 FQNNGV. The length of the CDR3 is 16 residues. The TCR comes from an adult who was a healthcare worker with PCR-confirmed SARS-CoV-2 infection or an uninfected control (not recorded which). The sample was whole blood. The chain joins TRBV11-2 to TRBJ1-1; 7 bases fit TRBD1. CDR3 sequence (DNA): TGTGCCAGCAGCTTTGGTAGGGGGCGATTCAACACTGAAGCTTTCTTT. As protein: CASSFGRGRFNTEAFF.